These 19 T cell receptor beta chains share one sample of origin, sequenced in a study of cytomegalovirus exposure and HLA in healthy donors. Researchers ran the PCR with 60 Vbeta and 13 Jbeta primers. TCRdb keeps only in-frame clones here, not all; method: immunoSEQ multiplex PCR. The table shows approximately 74,000 clones, with roughly 80% occurring only once. The sample consisted of PBMCs. Receptors originate from a young woman in good health and CMV-seronegative.

The genes are TRBV30 and TRBJ2-3; D is perhaps TRBD1 (5 bases). The CDR3 sequence is 12 residues long. The germline CDR1 and CDR2 sequences are GTSNPN and SVGIG (reference sequence). Trimming left V 3 bases short and J 7 bases short, with 11 bases between. For the CDR3, the DNA is TGTGCCTGGAGCGCGACAGTGCATACGCAGTATTTT. Its translation: CAWSATVHTQYF. Full variable domain (missing parts from reference TRBV30 and TRBJ2-3): SQTIHQWPATLVQPVGSPLSLECTVEGTSNPNLYWYRQAAGRGLQLLFYSVGIGQISSEVPQNLSASRPQDRQFILSSKKLLLSDSGFYLCAWSATVHTQYFGPGTRLTVL.

V gene TRBV19 combines with J gene TRBJ1-2; 9 bases agree with TRBD1. Unmatched junction bases numbered 2, after V lost 4 bases and J lost 5 bases. The CDR3 length is 13 residues. Germline CDR1 and CDR2: LNHDA and SQIVND (reference sequence). Here the CDR3 reads CASSRGQGYGYTF. The CDR3 coding sequence is TGTGCCAGTAGTAGGGGACAGGGTTATGGCTACACCTTC.

The chain carries TRBV5-1 and TRBJ2-6; maybe TRBD2 (6 bases). The CDR3 covers 16 residues. CDR1 and CDR2 from the germline V gene are SGHRS and YFSETQ. Trimming removed 0 bases from V and 4 bases from J, with 11 bases in between. The CDR3 sequence is CASSLGGDPGANVLTF. DNA for the CDR3: TGCGCCAGCAGCTTGGGCGGGGATCCCGGGGCCAACGTCCTGACTTTC.

This chain joins TRBV4-3 and TRBJ2-7; TRBD1 is a possible D gene (5 bases). From germline, CDR1 is LGHNA and CDR2 YSLEER. Trimming removed 4 bases from V and 3 bases from J, with 13 bases in between. The CDR3 is made up of 14 amino acids. Here the CDR3 reads CASSPGHKYYEQYF. CDR3 nucleotides: TGCGCCAGCAGCCCTGGACACAAATACTACGAGCAGTACTTC.

The chain combines TRBV6-1 with TRBJ1-4, with TRBD1 matching 9 bases. CDR1 MNHNS and CDR2 SASEGT come from the germline V gene. The CDR3 has 15 residues. V lost 8 bases and J lost 4; bases outside the gene matches: 8. The CDR3 spells CASPTGGLFNEKLFF. CDR3 bases: TGTGCCAGCCCGACAGGGGGTCTCTTTAATGAAAAACTGTTTTTT.

This clone was observed once. V gene TRBV11-2 combines with J gene TRBJ2-2; D ambiguous. V dropped 8 bases and J dropped 2 bases, with 9 bases sitting between them. Germline CDR1 SGHAT, CDR2 FQNNGV. This CDR3 is 13 amino acids long. In DNA form, the CDR3 reads TGTGCCAGCGGTCAGGTCAACACCGGGGAGCTGTTTTTT. Translated, it gives CASGQVNTGELFF.

This clone has a single count. The chain uses TRBV10-1 and TRBJ2-1; 12 bases align to TRBD2. Germline V gene data show CDR1 as WNHNN and CDR2 as SYGVQD (reference sequence). The CDR3 is made up of 18 amino acids. J gave up 4 bases and V 3 bases, and 10 bases lay outside the gene matches. CDR3 DNA sequence: TGCGCCAGCAGTGATTCCCTACTAGCGGGGGGTTCTTACAATGAGCAGTTCTTC. Its translation is CASSDSLLAGGSYNEQFF.

The genes are TRBV11-2 and TRBJ1-2; TRBD1 matches at 9 bases. This CDR3 comprises 14 residues. Germline V gene lookup returns CDR1 SGHAT and CDR2 FQNNGV. Trimming removed 5 bases from V and 5 bases from J; junction bases left unmatched: 6. CDR3 nucleotides: TGTGCCAGCAGCGCCCGACAGGGGGAGTATGGCTACACCTTC. Protein sequence: CASSARQGEYGYTF.

The chain joins TRBV2 to TRBJ1-6; D not resolved. The CDR3 length is 13 residues. Germline CDR1 SNHLY, CDR2 FYNNEI. The germline V and J ends were trimmed by 4 bases and 5 bases, with 6 bases remaining between them. CDR3 loop: CASSVDNNSPLHF. The CDR3 DNA is TGTGCCAGCAGTGTTGACAATAATTCACCCCTCCACTTT.

This clone was counted a single time. The rearrangement links TRBV9 to TRBJ1-1; D gene uncertain. V was shortened by 0 bases and J by 0 bases, with 6 bases between the two germline ends. This CDR3 spans 14 amino acids. CDR1 is SGDLS, CDR2 YYNGEE, per germline. CDR3 sequence (DNA): TGTGCCAGCAGCGTAGCTACGATGAACACTGAAGCTTTCTTT. This codes for CASSVATMNTEAFF.

The chain links TRBV28 to TRBJ2-3, with D possibly being TRBD2 (6 bases). CDR1 is MDHEN, CDR2 SYDVKM, per germline. The CDR3 contains 15 residues. Trimming shortened V by 8 bases and J by 2 bases, and 17 bases separated the two germline ends. The CDR3 nucleotides are TGTGCCAGCCGAGGAGGGCGGGGATACACAGATACGCAGTATTTT. The encoded protein is CASRGGRGYTDTQYF.

The chain links TRBV19 to TRBJ2-3, with 9 bases matching TRBD2. The CDR3 spans 17 residues. After removal of 1 base from V and 6 bases from J, the junction contained 11 bases not matched to a gene. Looked up from germline, CDR1 is LNHDA and CDR2 is SQIVND (reference sequence). CDR3 sequence: CASSIGGTSGLRDTQYF. The CDR3, as DNA: TGTGCCAGTAGTATAGGGGGTACTAGCGGGTTGAGGGATACGCAGTATTTT.

This clone was found a few times. The V gene is TRBV4-1, the J gene TRBJ2-2; TRBD1 might be the D (6 bases). Germline values: CDR1 MGHRA, CDR2 YSYEKL. V was clipped by 6 bases and J by 7 bases, with 15 bases between them. The CDR3 runs 14 residues. This CDR3 is CASRRGYLNGELFF. CDR3 nucleotides: TGCGCCAGCAGAAGGGGGTATTTGAACGGGGAGCTGTTTTTT.

J is TRBJ2-7 and V is TRBV6-6; weak D call: TRBD1 (5 bases). The CDR3 contains 13 residues. From germline, CDR1 is MNHNY and CDR2 SVGAGI (reference sequence). The V gene lost 6 bases and the J gene lost 0 bases, with 9 bases spanning the gap. CDR3: CASRPDSSYEQYF. As DNA, the CDR3 is TGTGCCAGCAGACCAGACAGCTCCTACGAGCAGTACTTC.

This chain joins TRBV28 and TRBJ2-7, with TRBD1 matching 8 bases. CDR1 is MDHEN and CDR2 is SYDVKM in the germline V gene. The CDR3 sequence is 14 residues long. The J segment lost 4 bases and the V segment lost 8 bases, leaving 10 bases of the junction unmatched. The CDR3 loop is CASFPDREAYEQYF. The CDR3, as DNA: TGTGCCAGCTTTCCGGACAGGGAAGCGTACGAGCAGTACTTC.

The chain uses TRBV11-2 and TRBJ1-1, with 9 bases that match TRBD1. There are 15 residues in the CDR3. CDR1 is SGHAT and CDR2 is FQNNGV in the germline V gene. Germline trimming cut 1 base from V and 2 bases from J; bases unmatched to any gene: 2. CDR3 sequence reads: CASSLATGGNTEAFF. In nucleotides, the CDR3 is TGTGCCAGCAGCTTAGCGACAGGGGGAAACACTGAAGCTTTCTTT.

This clone was seen once. The chain employs TRBV28 and TRBJ2-5; 7 positions match TRBD1. The last part of the DNA fits TRBJ2-7 better; the J call may be wrong. The CDR3 covers 16 residues. Germline values: CDR1 MDHEN, CDR2 SYDVKM. The CDR3 protein is CASSFSVTGHSYEQYF. In nucleotides, the CDR3 is TGTGCCAGCAGTTTTTCCGTGACAGGGCACTCCTACGAGCAGTACTTC.

V gene TRBV11-3 combines with J gene TRBJ1-1; 8 bases agree with TRBD1. The CDR3 loop spans 14 amino acids. Germline lookup yields CDR1 SGHNT and CDR2 YENEEA. Trimming removed 5 bases from V and 1 base from J; junction bases left unmatched: 3. The CDR3: CASSPGTGNTEAFF. CDR3 bases: TGTGCCAGCAGCCCTGGGACAGGGAACACTGAAGCTTTCTTT.

The chain carries TRBV19 and TRBJ2-5; 9 bases are shared with TRBD1. This CDR3 region has 16 residues. Germline assignment: CDR1 LNHDA and CDR2 SQIVND (reference sequence). V shed 1 base and J 5 bases; nucleotides not matched to a gene: 8. The CDR3 region is CASSIAATGGVETQYF. The CDR3 bases are TGTGCCAGTAGTATAGCCGCCACAGGGGGCGTGGAGACCCAGTACTTC.